This T cell receptor beta chain is drawn from a study of blood T cell repertoires in COVID-19. Overall study: From the United States, Italy and Spain came samples of acute and convalescent COVID-19.

Germline CDR1 GTSNPN, CDR2 SVGIG (reference sequence). CDR3 length equals 17 residues. The junction had 11 bases not matched to a gene; V was cut back by 4 bases and J by 3 bases. The assay was immunoSEQ multiplex PCR, and TCRdb's table has in-frame clones only and misses some. This table has 100,000 to 150,000 clones, around 74% appearing once. Material: peripheral blood. The J gene is TRBJ1-3, the V gene TRBV30, with 11 bases aligning to TRBD1. The TCR originated in a man in his sixties with acute or convalescent COVID-19. The CDR3 bases are TGTGCCTGGACCGTATTGGACAGGGGGCGACTTGGAAACACCATATATTTT. It translates to CAWTVLDRGRLGNTIYF.